Reported below is one T cell receptor beta chain. These data originate in a study of blood T cell repertoires in COVID-19. Study in general: Whether acute or convalescent, the COVID-19 samples came from the United States, Italy and Spain.

In the source study's methods: The authors estimated nucleated cell counts from reference gene primer amplification. The assay was immunoSEQ multiplex PCR, and TCRdb's table has in-frame clones only and misses some. The V and J calls and the clone size are those of that table, but D and trimming were determined from the DNA. The sample has fewer than 300,000 clones, around nine tenths seen once. V lost 4 bases to trimming and J lost 7 bases; unmatched junction nucleotides: 8. CDR1 LGHNA and CDR2 YSLEER come from the germline V gene. The CDR3 totals 15 residues. This sequence was found in a man aged 35 to 55 who had recovered from COVID-19. The rearrangement links TRBV4-3 to TRBJ1-4; 8 nucleotides match TRBD1. Sequenced material: peripheral blood. The DNA of the CDR3 is TGCGCCAGCAGCCTTAACAGGGGGGTAGGTGAAAAACTGTTTTTT. Translation: CASSLNRGVGEKLFF.